This TCR beta chain was profiled in a study of cytomegalovirus exposure and HLA in healthy donors. The CDR3 runs to 14 residues. Germline loops: CDR1 MNHEY, CDR2 SMNVEV (reference sequence). Trimming took 5 bases from V and 4 from J; bases not matched to a gene: 7. On this clone itself: Its antigen is as yet unknown.

Regarding the study as a whole: Among CMV-associated TCR beta chains, most appeared HLA-restricted in a later analysis. TCR association rates varied by HLA locus in a later analysis, with DRB1 highest and HLA-C lowest. Sequencing likely produced, as an artifact, a cluster of highly shared sequence variants.

PCR employed 60 Vbeta and 13 Jbeta primers. Per the original methods: In a later analysis, of roughly 73 million unique beta chains, about 12 million appeared in at least two donors. This table comes from immunoSEQ multiplex PCR, and its TCRdb copy is limited to in-frame clones, with some not included. The V and J calls and clone size come from that table; D and trimming were worked out from the DNA. The table records approximately 160,000 clones, around 77% of them present only once. The chain has TRBV27 and TRBJ1-1; 7 bases line up with TRBD1. Sequenced sample: PBMCs. The sequence derives from a middle-aged man in good health and CMV-seronegative. This CDR3 reads CASSLRQGRTEAFF. The DNA for the CDR3 is TGTGCCAGCAGTCTCAGACAGGGCCGCACTGAAGCTTTCTTT.